This TCR beta chain was recovered during a study of early T cells in non-severe SARS-CoV-2 infection. About the study: Investigators sequenced bulk RNA drawn from unsorted whole blood, and chains remained unpaired.

Attachment of unique molecular identifiers to individual cDNA molecules was performed. TCRdb re-called the 5' RACE reads through MiXCR, storing one row per CDR3 protein. The table includes 65,000 to 95,000 distinct CDR3 sequences, around 14% detected once. This clonotype was observed a few times. Its target is unknown. General study findings and limits: Matching with VDJdb favored anti-spike CD8 responses (missing private and CD4 specificities).

Germline V CDR1 and CDR2: DFQATT, SNEGSKA (reference sequence). The CDR3 spans 13 residues. V lost 6 bases to trimming and J lost 6 bases, with 14 bases between them. This clonotype was sampled from an adult who was a healthcare worker with PCR-confirmed SARS-CoV-2 infection or an uninfected control (not recorded which). Sequenced input: whole blood. This rearrangement joins TRBV20-1 to TRBJ1-4; D call uncertain. The CDR3 nucleotides read TGCAGTGCATGGAGGACTGTAGATGAAAAACTGTTTTTT. Protein product: CSAWRTVDEKLFF.